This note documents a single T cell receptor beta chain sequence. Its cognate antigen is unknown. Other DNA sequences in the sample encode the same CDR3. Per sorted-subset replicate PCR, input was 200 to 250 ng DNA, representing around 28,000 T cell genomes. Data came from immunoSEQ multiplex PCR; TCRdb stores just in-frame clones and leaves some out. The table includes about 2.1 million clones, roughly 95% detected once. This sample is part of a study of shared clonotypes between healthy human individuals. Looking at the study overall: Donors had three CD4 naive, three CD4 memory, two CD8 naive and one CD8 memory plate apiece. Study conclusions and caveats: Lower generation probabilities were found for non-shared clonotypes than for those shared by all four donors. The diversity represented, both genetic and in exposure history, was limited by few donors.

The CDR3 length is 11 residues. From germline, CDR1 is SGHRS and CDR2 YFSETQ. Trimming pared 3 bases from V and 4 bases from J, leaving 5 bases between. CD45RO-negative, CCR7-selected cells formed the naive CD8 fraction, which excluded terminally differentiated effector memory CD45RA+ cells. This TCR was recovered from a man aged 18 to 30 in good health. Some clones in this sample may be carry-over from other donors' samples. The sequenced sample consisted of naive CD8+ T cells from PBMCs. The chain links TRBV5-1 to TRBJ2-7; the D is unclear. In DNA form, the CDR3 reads TGCGCCAGCAGCTCCTCTTACGAGCAGTACTTC. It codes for CASSSSYEQYF.